The subject of this entry is one T cell receptor beta chain. The data belong to a study of blood T cell repertoires in COVID-19. Study context: There were acute and convalescent COVID-19 samples, and they came from the United States, Italy and Spain. Nucleic acid was either cDNA or gDNA, and it came from T cells, B-cell-depleted T cells, or PBMCs.

CDR1 and CDR2 (germline): KGHDR, SFDVKD. This CDR3 is built from 16 residues. The V gene end was trimmed by 1 base and the J gene end by 5 bases; junction bases not matched to a gene: 6. Original handling: Quantification of nucleated cells was approximated via reference gene primer amplification. Method: immunoSEQ multiplex PCR; TCRdb's copy keeps in-frame clones and lacks some. V and J calls and clone size follow that table, whereas D and trimming were derived from the DNA. The data contain about 300,000 clones, around 84% of them singletons. This chain joins TRBV24-1 and TRBJ2-5, with 10 bases that match TRBD2. The receptor's source is a man between 65 and 79 years old with acute or convalescent COVID-19. The source material was peripheral blood. The CDR3 DNA reads as TGTGCCACCAGTGATTTAGGGACTAGCGAGGTGGAGACCCAGTACTTC. It is translated as CATSDLGTSEVETQYF.